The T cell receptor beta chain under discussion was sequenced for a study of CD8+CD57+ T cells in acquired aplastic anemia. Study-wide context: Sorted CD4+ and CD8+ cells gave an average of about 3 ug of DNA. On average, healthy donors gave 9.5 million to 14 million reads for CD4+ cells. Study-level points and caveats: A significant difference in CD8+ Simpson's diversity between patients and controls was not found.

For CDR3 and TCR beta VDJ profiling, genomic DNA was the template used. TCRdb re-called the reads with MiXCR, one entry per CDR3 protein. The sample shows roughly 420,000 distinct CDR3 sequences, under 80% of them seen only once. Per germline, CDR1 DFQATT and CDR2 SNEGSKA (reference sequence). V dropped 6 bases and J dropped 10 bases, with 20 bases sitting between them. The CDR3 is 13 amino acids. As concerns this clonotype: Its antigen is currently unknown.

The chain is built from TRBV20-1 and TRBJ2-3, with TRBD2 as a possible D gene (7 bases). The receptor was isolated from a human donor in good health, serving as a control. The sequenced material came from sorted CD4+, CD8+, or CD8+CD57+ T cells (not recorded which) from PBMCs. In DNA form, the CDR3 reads TGCAGTGCCACGGGGGGCTGGGTCGATGCGCAGTATTTT. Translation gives CSATGGWVDAQYF.